Listed here is a single TCR beta chain. Since a much larger clone is just one base distant, this may be a read error. Given the absence of the conserved phenylalanine or tryptophan at the CDR3 end, a read error is likely. This sample stems from a study of T cells in Graves' hyperthyroidism and ophthalmopathy. The length of the CDR3 is 15 residues. Per germline, CDR1 MNHEY and CDR2 SMNVEV (reference sequence). The germline V and J ends were trimmed by 5 bases and 3 bases, with 14 bases remaining between them. RNA transcripts yielded amplified TCR beta CDR3 regions. The HTBI primer set served for first-round RT-PCR of the TCR CDR3. One entry per CDR3 protein, called by TCRdb with MiXCR from the multiplex PCR reads. Among 500,000 to 600,000 distinct CDR3 sequences listed, around 17% were seen once.

The receptor was derived from a woman between 18 and 29 years old with Graves' hyperthyroidism. The chain carries TRBV27 and TRBJ2-1; no firm D call. Sequenced: blood. The CDR3 here is CASSPRPSIYNEQFL. In nucleotides, the CDR3 is TGTGCCAGCAGTCCTAGACCGAGCATCTACAATGAGCAGTTCCTC.